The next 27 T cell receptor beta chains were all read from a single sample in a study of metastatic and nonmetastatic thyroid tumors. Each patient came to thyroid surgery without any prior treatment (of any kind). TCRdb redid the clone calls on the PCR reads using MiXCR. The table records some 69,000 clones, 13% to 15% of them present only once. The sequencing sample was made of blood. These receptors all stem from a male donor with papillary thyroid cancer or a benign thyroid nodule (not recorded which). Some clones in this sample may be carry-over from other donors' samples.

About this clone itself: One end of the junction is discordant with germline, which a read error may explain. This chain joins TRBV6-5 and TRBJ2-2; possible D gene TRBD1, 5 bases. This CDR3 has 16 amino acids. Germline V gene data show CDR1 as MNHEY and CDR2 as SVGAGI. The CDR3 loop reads CARSYRTGVGSGELFF. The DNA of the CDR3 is TGTGCCAGGAGTTACCGTACAGGTGTCGGTTCCGGGGAGCTGTTTTTT.

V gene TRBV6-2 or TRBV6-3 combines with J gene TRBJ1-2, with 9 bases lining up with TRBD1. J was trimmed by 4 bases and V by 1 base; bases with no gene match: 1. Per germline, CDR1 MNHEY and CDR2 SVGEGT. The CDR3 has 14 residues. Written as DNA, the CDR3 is TGTGCCAGCAGTTACTGGGACAGGGCCTATGGCTACACCTTC. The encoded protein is CASSYWDRAYGYTF.

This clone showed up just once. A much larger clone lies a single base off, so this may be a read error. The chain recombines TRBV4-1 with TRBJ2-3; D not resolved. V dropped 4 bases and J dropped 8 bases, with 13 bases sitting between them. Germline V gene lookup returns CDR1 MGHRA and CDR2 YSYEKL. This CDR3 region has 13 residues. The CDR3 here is CASSRVLLATQYF. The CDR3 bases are TGCGCCAGCAGCCGGGTCCTATTAGCTACGCAGTATTTT.

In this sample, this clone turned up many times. As DNA, the CDR3 is TGTGCCAGCAGCCTGAGTCAGGGTGCGAACACTGAAGCTTTCTTT. Amino acids: CASSLSQGANTEAFF. V is TRBV12-3 or TRBV12-4 and J is TRBJ1-1; weak D call: TRBD1 (5 bases). Between the trimmed V and J ends, which lost 6 bases and 1 base, there was a span of 15 bases. This CDR3 contains 15 residues.

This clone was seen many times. CDR3 loop: CASSLTGQGKYEQYF. DNA for the CDR3: TGTGCCAGCAGTCTTACGGGACAGGGAAAATACGAGCAGTACTTC. The gene calls are TRBV28 and TRBJ2-7; 9 bases match TRBD1. V gave up 5 bases and J gave up 4 bases; unmatched junction bases: 9. The length of the CDR3 is 15 residues. From germline, CDR1 is MDHEN and CDR2 SYDVKM.

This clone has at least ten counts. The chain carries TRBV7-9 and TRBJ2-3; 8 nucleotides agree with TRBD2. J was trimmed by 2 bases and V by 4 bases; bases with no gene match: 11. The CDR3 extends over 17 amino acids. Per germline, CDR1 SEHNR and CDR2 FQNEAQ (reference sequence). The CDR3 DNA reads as TGTGCCAGCAGCTCATGGTTTACTAGCGGCCCCACAGATACGCAGTATTTT. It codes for CASSSWFTSGPTDTQYF.

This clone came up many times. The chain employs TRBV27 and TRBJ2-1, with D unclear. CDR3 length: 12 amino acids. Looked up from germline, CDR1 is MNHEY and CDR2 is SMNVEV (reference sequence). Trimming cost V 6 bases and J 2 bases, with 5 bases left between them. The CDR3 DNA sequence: TGTGCCAGCAGAGGGCCCTACAATGAGCAGTTCTTC. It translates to CASRGPYNEQFF.

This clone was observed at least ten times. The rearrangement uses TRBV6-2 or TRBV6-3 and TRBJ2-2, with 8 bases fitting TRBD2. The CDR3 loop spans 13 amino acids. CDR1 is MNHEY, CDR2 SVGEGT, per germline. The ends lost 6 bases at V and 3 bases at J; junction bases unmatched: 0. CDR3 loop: CASSGGDTGELFF. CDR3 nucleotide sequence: TGTGCCAGCAGCGGGGGGGACACCGGGGAGCTGTTTTTT.

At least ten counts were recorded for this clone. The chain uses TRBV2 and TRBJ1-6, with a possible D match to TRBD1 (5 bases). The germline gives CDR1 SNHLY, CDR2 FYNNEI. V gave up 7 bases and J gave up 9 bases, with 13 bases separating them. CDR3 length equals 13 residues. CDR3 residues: CASKVEGRSPLHF. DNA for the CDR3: TGTGCCAGCAAAGTAGAGGGACGTTCACCCCTCCACTTT.

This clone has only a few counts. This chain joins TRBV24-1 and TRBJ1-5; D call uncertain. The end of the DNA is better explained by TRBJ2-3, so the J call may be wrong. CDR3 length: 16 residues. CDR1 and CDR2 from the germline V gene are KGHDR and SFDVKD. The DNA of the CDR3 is TGTGCCACCAGTGCTGCCCGTGGCCGGTTAGGTCAGCCCCAGTATTTT. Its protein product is CATSAARGRLGQPQYF.

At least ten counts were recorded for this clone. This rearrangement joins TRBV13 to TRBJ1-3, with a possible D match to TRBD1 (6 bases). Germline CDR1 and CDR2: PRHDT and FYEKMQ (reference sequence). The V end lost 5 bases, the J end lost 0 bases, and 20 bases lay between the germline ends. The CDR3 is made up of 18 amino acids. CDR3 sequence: CASSPRTTGRFSGNTIYF. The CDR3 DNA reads TGTGCCAGCAGCCCACGGACCACAGGGCGTTTCTCTGGAAACACCATATATTTT.

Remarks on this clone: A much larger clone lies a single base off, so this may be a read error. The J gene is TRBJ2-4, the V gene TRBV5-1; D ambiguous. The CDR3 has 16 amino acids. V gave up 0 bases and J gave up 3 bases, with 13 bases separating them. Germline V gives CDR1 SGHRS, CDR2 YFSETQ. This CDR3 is CASSLVVGLDKNIQYF. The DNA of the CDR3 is TGCGCCAGCAGCTTGGTGGTGGGGTTGGACAAAAACATTCAGTACTTC.

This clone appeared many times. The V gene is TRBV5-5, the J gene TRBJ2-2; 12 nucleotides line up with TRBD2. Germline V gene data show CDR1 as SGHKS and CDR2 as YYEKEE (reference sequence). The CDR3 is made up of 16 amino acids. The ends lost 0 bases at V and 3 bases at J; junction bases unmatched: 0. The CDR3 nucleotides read TGTGCCAGCAGCTTGGGACTAGCGGGAGACACCGGGGAGCTGTTTTTT. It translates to CASSLGLAGDTGELFF.

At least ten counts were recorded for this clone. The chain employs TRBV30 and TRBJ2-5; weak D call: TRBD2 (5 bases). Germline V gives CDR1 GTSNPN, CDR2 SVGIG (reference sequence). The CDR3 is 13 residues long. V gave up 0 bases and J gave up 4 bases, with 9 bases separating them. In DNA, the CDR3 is TGTGCCTGGAGTGTACAAGAGGGAGAGACCCAGTACTTC. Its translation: CAWSVQEGETQYF.

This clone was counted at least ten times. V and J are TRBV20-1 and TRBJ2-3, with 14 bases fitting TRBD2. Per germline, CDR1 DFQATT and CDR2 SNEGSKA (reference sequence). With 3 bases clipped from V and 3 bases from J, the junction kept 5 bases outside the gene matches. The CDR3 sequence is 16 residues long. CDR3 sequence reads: CSASIGTSGRTDTQYF. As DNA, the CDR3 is TGCAGTGCTAGCATAGGGACTAGCGGGAGAACAGATACGCAGTATTTT.

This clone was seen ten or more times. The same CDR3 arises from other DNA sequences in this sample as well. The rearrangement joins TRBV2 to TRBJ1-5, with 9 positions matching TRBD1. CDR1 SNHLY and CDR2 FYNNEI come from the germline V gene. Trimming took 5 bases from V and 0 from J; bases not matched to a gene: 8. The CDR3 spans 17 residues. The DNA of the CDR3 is TGTGCCAGCAGTCCCGGGACAGGGAACCCTAGCAATCAGCCCCAGCATTTT. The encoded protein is CASSPGTGNPSNQPQHF.

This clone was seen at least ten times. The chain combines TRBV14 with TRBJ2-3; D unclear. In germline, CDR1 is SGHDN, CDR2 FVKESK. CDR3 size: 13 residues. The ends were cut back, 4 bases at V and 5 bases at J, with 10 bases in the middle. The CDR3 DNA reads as TGTGCCAGCAGCCCAGAAAAGGAAGATACGCAGTATTTT. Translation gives CASSPEKEDTQYF.

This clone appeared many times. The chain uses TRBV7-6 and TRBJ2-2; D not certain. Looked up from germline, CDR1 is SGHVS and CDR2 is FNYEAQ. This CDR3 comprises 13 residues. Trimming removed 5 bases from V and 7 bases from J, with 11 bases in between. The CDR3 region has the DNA TGTGCCAGCAGCCCCGTGTCACGCGGGGAGCTGTTTTTT. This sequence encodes CASSPVSRGELFF.

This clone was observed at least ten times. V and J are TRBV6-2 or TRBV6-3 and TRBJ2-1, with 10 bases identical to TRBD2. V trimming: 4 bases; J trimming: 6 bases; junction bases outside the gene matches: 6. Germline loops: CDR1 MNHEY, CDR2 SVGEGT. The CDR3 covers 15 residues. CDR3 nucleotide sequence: TGTGCCAGCAGTTTTCTAGCGGGAGTAGGCAATGAGCAGTTCTTC. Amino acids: CASSFLAGVGNEQFF.

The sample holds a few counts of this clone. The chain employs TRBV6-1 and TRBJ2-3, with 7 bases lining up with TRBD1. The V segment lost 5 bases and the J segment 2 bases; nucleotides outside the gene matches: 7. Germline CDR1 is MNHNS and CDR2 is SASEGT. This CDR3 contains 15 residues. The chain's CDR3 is CASSKWDSPTDTQYF. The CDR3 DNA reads TGTGCCAGCAGTAAGTGGGACAGTCCCACAGATACGCAGTATTTT.

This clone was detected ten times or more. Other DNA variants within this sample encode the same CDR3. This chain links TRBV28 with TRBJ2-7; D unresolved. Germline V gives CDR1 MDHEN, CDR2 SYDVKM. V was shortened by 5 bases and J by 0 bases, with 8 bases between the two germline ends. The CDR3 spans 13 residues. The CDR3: CASSSLASYEQYV. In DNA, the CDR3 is TGTGCCAGCAGTAGCCTCGCCTCCTACGAGCAGTACGTC.

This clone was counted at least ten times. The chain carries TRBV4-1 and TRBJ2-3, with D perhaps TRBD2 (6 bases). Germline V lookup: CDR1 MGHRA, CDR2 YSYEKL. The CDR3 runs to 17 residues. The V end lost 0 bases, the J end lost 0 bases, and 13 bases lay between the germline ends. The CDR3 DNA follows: TGCGCCAGCAGCCAAGATTCGACTAGTGTTAGCACAGATACGCAGTATTTT. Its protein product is CASSQDSTSVSTDTQYF.

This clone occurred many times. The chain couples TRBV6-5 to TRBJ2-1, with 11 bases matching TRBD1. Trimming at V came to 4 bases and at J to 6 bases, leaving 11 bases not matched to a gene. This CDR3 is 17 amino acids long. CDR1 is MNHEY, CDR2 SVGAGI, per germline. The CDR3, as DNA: TGTGCCAGCAGTTCCAACTTGGGACAGGGGGTCGGCAATGAGCAGTTCTTC. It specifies CASSSNLGQGVGNEQFF.

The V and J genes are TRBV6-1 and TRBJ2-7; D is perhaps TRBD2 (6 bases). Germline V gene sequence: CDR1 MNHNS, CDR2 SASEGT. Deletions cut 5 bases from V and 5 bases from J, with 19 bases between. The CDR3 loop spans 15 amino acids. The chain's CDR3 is CASSPSLWEANEQYF. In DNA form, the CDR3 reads TGTGCCAGCAGTCCCTCCTTGTGGGAGGCCAACGAGCAGTACTTC.

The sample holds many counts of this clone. The CDR3 loop reads CASSYAGDYGYTF. In DNA form, the CDR3 reads TGTGCCAGCAGTTACGCAGGGGACTATGGCTACACCTTC. V and J are TRBV6-5 and TRBJ1-2; D is perhaps TRBD1 (6 bases). V was trimmed by 2 bases and J by 3 bases, leaving 7 bases between them. CDR1 MNHEY and CDR2 SVGAGI come from the germline V gene. The CDR3 consists of 13 residues.

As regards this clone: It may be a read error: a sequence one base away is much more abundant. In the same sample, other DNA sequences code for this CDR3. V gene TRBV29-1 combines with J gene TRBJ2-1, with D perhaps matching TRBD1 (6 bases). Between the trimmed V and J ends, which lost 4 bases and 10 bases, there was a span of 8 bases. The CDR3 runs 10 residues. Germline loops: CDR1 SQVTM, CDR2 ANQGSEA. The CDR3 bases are TGCAGCGTTGGAGACAGGGAGCAGTTCTTC. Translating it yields CSVGDREQFF.

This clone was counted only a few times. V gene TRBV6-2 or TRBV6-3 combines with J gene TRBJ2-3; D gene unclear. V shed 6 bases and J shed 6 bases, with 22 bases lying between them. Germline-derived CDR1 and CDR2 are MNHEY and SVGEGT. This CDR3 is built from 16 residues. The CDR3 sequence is CASSPIPAHITDTQYF. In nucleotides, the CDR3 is TGTGCCAGCAGCCCCATTCCTGCACATATCACGGATACGCAGTATTTT.